A selection of T cell receptor beta chains follows, all from one sample in a study of patients and donors after allogeneic stem cell transplantation. TCRdb re-analysed the RT-PCR reads in MiXCR, keeping a single row per CDR3 protein. This sample has 150,000 to 200,000 distinct CDR3 sequences, with 25% to 35% found just once. What was sequenced was blood, either unsorted or a sorted T cell fraction (not recorded which). The origin of the receptors is a human donor who was either an allogeneic HSCT recipient or a stem cell or donor lymphocyte infusion donor (not recorded which). It is not recorded whose cells these are; they may come from a transplant donor. Each CDR3 is given with its conserved first and last residue. Each record gives: CDR3 DNA, CDR3 protein, V gene, clone size, D gene, J gene. A D gene is named only where the DNA matches it firmly. Clone size is stated in some rows and not others, as once, few, many or a class when expanded.

TGTGCCAGCAGCACCCGGGACAGGGGTCGTGAGCAGTACTTC CASSTRDRGREQYF TRBV9 few TRBD1 TRBJ2-7
TGTGCCAGCAGCTTAGCCCGCGGGGGGGAAAAACTGTTTTTT CASSLARGGEKLFF TRBV7-9 few NA TRBJ1-4
TGCGCCAGCAGCGCTTTAGCGGGAGCTCTCTCCTACGAGCAGTACTTC CASSALAGALSYEQYF TRBV5-1 NA TRBD2 TRBJ2-7
TGTGCCAGCAGCCCCACAGAGAGGTCCTATCAGCCCCAGCATTTT CASSPTERSYQPQHF TRBV6-5 NA NA TRBJ1-5
TGCGCCAGCAGCACCGGACTAGCCAATGAGCAGTTCTTC CASSTGLANEQFF TRBV5-1 few TRBD2 TRBJ2-1
TGTGCCAGCTCTTGGGACTACTCCTACGAGCAGTACTTC CASSWDYSYEQYF TRBV6-2/TRBV6-3 few TRBD2 TRBJ2-7
TGCAGTGCTAGAGTGGCCGGGAGCCCCTACAATGAGCAGTTCTTC CSARVAGSPYNEQFF TRBV20-1 NA NA TRBJ2-1
TGCGCCAGCAGCTTGGGCGCGGGAGGGCTCTACGAGCAGTACTTC CASSLGAGGLYEQYF TRBV5-1 few TRBD2 TRBJ2-7
TGTGCCAGCAGTTACTCGGGGAAACTGAACACTGAAGCTTTCTTT CASSYSGKLNTEAFF TRBV6-5 many NA TRBJ1-1
TGCAGTGGACTAGCGGGGACCTACAATGAGCAGTTCTTC CSGLAGTYNEQFF TRBV20-1 NA TRBD2 TRBJ2-1
TGTGCCACCAGTAGACGACTAGAGAACACCGGGGAGCTGTTTTTT CATSRRLENTGELFF TRBV24-1 NA NA TRBJ2-2
TGTGCCAGCAGCGGCCCAGGGGGCGGTAATGAAAAACTGTTTTTT CASSGPGGGNEKLFF TRBV7-2 medium-sized TRBD1 TRBJ1-4
TGCGCCAGCAGCTTGATAGGCGGGATGGGTCAAGAGACCCAGTACTTC CASSLIGGMGQETQYF TRBV5-1 NA NA TRBJ2-5
TGCGCCAGCAGCCAAGATCTAGGACAGGTGAGGGGTCAGCCCCAGCATTTT CASSQDLGQVRGQPQHF TRBV4-1 many TRBD1 TRBJ1-5
TGTGCCAGCAGCTCTCAGCTGAACACTGAAGCTTTCTTT CASSSQLNTEAFF TRBV9 few NA TRBJ1-1
TGCGCCAGCAGCCCGGGGACAGTTGGGGGCTACACCTTC CASSPGTVGGYTF TRBV5-1 NA TRBD1 TRBJ1-2
TGTGCCAGCAGTCCCTTCCCGGGTGGAAACACCATATATTTT CASSPFPGGNTIYF TRBV6-6 many NA TRBJ1-3
TGTGCCATCACCGCAGGGCAGAGCTCTGGAAACACCATATATTTT CAITAGQSSGNTIYF TRBV10-3 few NA TRBJ1-3
TGTGCCAGCAGTTTTGGTGATCAGCCCCAGCATTTT CASSFGDQPQHF TRBV12-3/TRBV12-4 many NA TRBJ1-5
TGTGCCAGCAGCTTAGGGACAGGGAAGAAAAATCAGCCCCAGCATTTT CASSLGTGKKNQPQHF TRBV7-9 few TRBD1 TRBJ1-5
TGCGCCAGCAGCTTGGTTGGTAATAATGAAAAACTGTTTTTT CASSLVGNNEKLFF TRBV5-1 NA NA TRBJ1-4
TGTGCCAGCAGTTACTCGGGAGTGCTACAAGAGACCCAGTACTTC CASSYSGVLQETQYF TRBV6-2/TRBV6-3 few NA TRBJ2-5
TGTGCCAGCAGCCTTGGATATTCTGGGGAGACCCAGTACTTC CASSLGYSGETQYF TRBV13 few NA TRBJ2-5
TGTGCCAGCAGCGGCAGACTAGCCCGGCCCGGGGAGCTGTTTTTT CASSGRLARPGELFF TRBV7-9 NA TRBD2 TRBJ2-2
TGCGCCAGCAGCCCCCTCCCGGGCACCGGGGAGCTGTTTTTT CASSPLPGTGELFF TRBV5-1 NA NA TRBJ2-2
TGTGCCACCAGTGATCTGACGCCTGAGCAGTATTTT CATSDLTPEQYF TRBV24-1 few NA TRBJ2-3
TGTGCCAGCAGCTTAGTAGGGGTTGAGACAGCACTCGTCTTT CASSLVGVETALVF TRBV7-6 NA NA TRBJ1-1
TGTGCCAGCAGCAAGGGACTAGTGAAAAACATTCAGTACTTC CASSKGLVKNIQYF TRBV21-1 few NA TRBJ2-4
TGTGCCAGCAGTTTACTCCTAGCCAACGAGCAGTACTTC CASSLLLANEQYF TRBV28 NA NA TRBJ2-7
TGCGCCAGCAGGGATTCCTCTAACTACGAGCAGTACTTC CASRDSSNYEQYF TRBV5-1 many NA TRBJ2-7